This entry lists 7 T cell receptor beta chains sequenced from one sample in a study of cytomegalovirus exposure and HLA in healthy donors. Produced via immunoSEQ multiplex PCR; TCRdb's table is partial and in-frame only. This table holds approximately 150,000 clones, roughly nine tenths found once. The material sequenced was PBMCs. The receptors originated from a young woman in good health and CMV-seropositive.

The chain uses TRBV27 and TRBJ2-3; TRBD2 matches 12 bases. Germline CDR1 MNHEY, CDR2 SMNVEV (reference sequence). V lost 3 bases and J lost 8; bases outside the gene matches: 9. The length of the CDR3 is 16 residues. The CDR3 coding sequence is TGTGCCAGCAGTTTGCTACTAGCGGGAGGATGGGCTACGCAGTATTTT. It is translated as CASSLLLAGGWATQYF.

V gene TRBV27 combines with J gene TRBJ2-1; a weak D match, TRBD1 (6 bases). Germline V gene lookup returns CDR1 MNHEY and CDR2 SMNVEV (reference sequence). The CDR3 spans 18 residues. V lost 2 bases and J lost 2, with 19 bases in between. The CDR3 spells CASSLSGQRHSPYNEQFF. The CDR3 coding sequence is TGTGCCAGCAGTTTAAGTGGACAGCGACACAGTCCCTACAATGAGCAGTTCTTC.

The J gene is TRBJ1-1, the V gene TRBV15, with TRBD1 matching 9 bases. Germline assignment: CDR1 LNHNV and CDR2 YYDKDF (reference sequence). V was clipped by 3 bases and J by 0 bases; unmatched bases: 5. CDR3 length: 16 residues. The CDR3 region is CATSSPGQGLNTEAFF. CDR3 nucleotide sequence: TGTGCCACCAGCAGTCCGGGACAGGGTTTGAACACTGAAGCTTTCTTT. Drawing the rest from reference TRBV15 and TRBJ1-1, the complete variable domain is DAMVIQNPRYQVTQFGKPVTLSCSQTLNHNVMYWYQQKSSQAPKLLFHYYDKDFNNEADTPDNFQSRRPNTSFCFLDIRSPGLGDTAMYLCATSSPGQGLNTEAFFGQGTRLTVV.

The V gene is TRBV7-9, the J gene TRBJ2-3; weak D call: TRBD2 (6 bases). Germline CDR1 and CDR2: SEHNR and FQNEAQ (reference sequence). The CDR3 spans 15 residues. With 5 bases removed from V and 0 bases from J, the gap between germline ends came to 12 bases. The CDR3, as DNA: TGTGCCAGCAGCCTCGGGACTGTCAGCACAGATACGCAGTATTTT. Its translation is CASSLGTVSTDTQYF.

DNA of the CDR3: TGTGCCAGCAGTTCCGGGACTAGCGGACAAGAGACCCAGTACTTC. This translates into CASSSGTSGQETQYF. The chain employs TRBV27 and TRBJ2-5; TRBD2 agrees at 11 bases. Germline values: CDR1 MNHEY, CDR2 SMNVEV (reference sequence). Trimming cost V 4 bases and J 2 bases; bases outside gene matches: 3. The CDR3 extends over 15 amino acids.

V is TRBV30 and J is TRBJ2-5; D gene unclear. The CDR3 has 12 residues. V shed 0 bases and J shed 4 bases, with 6 bases lying between them. CDR1 is GTSNPN and CDR2 is SVGIG in the germline V gene (reference sequence). As DNA, the CDR3 is TGTGCCTGGAGTGTAAGCCTAGAGACCCAGTACTTC. The encoded protein is CAWSVSLETQYF. Looking up the rest from reference TRBV30 and TRBJ2-5 gives the full variable domain: SQTIHQWPATLVQPVGSPLSLECTVEGTSNPNLYWYRQAAGRGLQLLFYSVGIGQISSEVPQNLSASRPQDRQFILSSKKLLLSDSGFYLCAWSVSLETQYFGPGTRLLVL.

The rearrangement links TRBV6-1 to TRBJ1-2; possible D gene TRBD1, 5 bases. The germline CDR1 and CDR2 sequences are MNHNS and SASEGT. The CDR3 contains 15 residues. Deletions cut 6 bases from V and 0 bases from J, with 14 bases between. The CDR3 is CASSFLSTANYGYTF. DNA for the CDR3: TGTGCCAGCAGCTTCCTATCGACAGCTAACTATGGCTACACCTTC.